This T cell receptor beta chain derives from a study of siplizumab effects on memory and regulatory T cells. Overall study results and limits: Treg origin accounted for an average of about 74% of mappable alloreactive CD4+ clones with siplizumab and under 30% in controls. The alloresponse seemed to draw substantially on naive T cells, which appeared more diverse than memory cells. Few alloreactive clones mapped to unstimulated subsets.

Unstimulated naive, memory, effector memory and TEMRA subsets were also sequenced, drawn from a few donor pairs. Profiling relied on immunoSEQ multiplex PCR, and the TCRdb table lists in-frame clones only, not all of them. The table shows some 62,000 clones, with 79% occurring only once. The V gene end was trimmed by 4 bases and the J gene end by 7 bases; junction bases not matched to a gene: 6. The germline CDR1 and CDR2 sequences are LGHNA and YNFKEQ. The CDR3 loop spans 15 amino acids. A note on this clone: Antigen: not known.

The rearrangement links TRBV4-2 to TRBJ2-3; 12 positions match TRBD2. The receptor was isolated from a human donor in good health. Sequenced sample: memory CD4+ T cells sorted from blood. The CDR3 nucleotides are TGTGCCAGCAGCCGAGGACTAGCGGGGTCATATACGCAGTATTTT. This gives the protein CASSRGLAGSYTQYF.